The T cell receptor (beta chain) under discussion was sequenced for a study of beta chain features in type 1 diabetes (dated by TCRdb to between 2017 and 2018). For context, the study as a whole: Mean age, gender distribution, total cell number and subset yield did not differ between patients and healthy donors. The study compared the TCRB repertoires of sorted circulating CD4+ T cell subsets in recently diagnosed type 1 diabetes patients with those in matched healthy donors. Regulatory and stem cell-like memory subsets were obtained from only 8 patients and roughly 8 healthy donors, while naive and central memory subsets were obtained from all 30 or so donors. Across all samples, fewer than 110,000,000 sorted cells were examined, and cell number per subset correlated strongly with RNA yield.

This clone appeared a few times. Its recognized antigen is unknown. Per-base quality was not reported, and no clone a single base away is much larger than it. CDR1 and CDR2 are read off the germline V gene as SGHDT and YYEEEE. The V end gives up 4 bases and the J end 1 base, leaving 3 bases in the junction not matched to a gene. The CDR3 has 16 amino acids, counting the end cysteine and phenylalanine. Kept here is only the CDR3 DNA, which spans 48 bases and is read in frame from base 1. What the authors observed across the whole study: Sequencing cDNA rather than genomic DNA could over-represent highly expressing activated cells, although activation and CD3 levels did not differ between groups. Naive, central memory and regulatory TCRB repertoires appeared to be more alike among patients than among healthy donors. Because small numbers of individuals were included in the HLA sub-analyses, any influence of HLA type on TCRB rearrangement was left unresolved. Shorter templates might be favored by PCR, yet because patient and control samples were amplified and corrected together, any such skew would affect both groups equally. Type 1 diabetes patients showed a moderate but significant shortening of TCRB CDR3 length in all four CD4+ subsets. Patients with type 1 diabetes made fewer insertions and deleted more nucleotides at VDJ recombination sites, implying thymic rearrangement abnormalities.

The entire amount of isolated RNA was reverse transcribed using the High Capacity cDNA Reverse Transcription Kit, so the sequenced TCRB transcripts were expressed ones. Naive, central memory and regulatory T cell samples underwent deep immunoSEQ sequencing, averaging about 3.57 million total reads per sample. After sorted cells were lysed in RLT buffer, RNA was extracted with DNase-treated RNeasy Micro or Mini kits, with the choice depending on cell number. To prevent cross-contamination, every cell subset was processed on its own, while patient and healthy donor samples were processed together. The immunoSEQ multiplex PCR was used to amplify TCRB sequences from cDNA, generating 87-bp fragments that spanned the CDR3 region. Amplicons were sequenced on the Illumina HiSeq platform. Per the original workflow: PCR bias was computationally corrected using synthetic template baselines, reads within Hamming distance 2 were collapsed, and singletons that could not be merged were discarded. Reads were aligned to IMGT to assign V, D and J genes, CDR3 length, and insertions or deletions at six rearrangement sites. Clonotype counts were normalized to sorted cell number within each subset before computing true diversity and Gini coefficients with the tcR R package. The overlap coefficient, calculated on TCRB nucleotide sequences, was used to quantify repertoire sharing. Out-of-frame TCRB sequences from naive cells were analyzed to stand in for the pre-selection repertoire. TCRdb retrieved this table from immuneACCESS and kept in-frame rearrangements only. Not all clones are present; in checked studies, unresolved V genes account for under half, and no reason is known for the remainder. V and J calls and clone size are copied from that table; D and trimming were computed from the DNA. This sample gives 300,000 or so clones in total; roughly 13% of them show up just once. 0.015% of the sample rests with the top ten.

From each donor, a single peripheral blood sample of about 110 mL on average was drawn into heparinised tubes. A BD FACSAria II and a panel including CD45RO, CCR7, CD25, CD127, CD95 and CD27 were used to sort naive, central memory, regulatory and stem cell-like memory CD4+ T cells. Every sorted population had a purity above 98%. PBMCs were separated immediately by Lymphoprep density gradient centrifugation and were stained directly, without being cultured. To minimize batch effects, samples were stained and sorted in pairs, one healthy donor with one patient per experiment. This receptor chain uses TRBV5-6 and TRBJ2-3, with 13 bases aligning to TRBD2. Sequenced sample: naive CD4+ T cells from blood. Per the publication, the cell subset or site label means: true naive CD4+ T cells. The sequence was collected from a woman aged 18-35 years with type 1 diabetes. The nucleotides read TGTGCCAGCAGCGGGGGACTAGCGGGACGCACAGATACGCAGTATTTT. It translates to CASSGGLAGRTDTQYF.